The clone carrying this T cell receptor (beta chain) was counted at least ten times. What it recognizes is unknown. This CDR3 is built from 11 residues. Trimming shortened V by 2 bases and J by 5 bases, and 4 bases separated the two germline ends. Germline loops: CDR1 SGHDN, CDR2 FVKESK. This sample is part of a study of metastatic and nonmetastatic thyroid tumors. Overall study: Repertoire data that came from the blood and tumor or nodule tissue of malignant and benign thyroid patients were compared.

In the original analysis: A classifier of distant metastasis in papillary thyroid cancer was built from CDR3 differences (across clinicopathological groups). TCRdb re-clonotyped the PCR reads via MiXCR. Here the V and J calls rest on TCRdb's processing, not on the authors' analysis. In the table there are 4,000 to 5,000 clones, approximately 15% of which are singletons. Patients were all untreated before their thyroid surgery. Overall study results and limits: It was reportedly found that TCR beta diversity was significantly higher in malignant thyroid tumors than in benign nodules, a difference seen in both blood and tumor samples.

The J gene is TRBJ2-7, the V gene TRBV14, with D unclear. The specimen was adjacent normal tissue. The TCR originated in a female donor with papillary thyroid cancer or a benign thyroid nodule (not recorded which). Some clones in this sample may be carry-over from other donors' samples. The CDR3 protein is CASSQLHEQYF. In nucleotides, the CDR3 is TGTGCCAGCAGCCAACTGCACGAGCAGTACTTC.